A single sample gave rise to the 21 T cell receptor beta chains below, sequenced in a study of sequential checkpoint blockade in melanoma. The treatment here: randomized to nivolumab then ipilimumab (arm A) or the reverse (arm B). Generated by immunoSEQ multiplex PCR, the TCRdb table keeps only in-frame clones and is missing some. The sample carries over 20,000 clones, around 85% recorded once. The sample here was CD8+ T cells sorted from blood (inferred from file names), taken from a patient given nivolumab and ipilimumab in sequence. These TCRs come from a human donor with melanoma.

This chain's CDR3 is CASSQVGSYSYEQYF. The CDR3 DNA reads TGCGCCAGCAGCCAAGTGGGCAGCTACTCCTACGAGCAGTACTTC. V gene TRBV4-3 combines with J gene TRBJ2-7; D is unresolved. This CDR3 region has 15 residues. V was trimmed by 1 base and J by 0 bases, leaving 10 bases between them. From germline, CDR1 is LGHNA and CDR2 YSLEER.

The chain's CDR3 is CSGGPGYSYEQYF. The CDR3 DNA follows: TGCAGCGGGGGCCCGGGCTACTCCTACGAGCAGTACTTC. The V call is TRBV29-1, the J call TRBJ2-7; D is possibly TRBD1 (5 bases). Germline V gene data show CDR1 as SQVTM and CDR2 as ANQGSEA. This CDR3 is built from 13 residues. The V end was cut by 7 bases, the J end by 0 bases, with 13 bases between.

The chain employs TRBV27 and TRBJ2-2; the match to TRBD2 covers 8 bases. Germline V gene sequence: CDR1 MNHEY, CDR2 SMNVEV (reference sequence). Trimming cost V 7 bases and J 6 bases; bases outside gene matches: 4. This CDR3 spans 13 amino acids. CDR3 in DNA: TGTGCCAGCACCTCGGGAGGGGCCGGGGAGCTGTTTTTT. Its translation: CASTSGGAGELFF.

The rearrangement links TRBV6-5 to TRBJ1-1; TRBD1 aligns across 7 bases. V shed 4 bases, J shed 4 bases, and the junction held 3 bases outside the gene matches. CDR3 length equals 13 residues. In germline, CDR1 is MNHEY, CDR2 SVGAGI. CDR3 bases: TGTGCCAGCAGTTTACAGGGGACCACTGAAGCTTTCTTT. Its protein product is CASSLQGTTEAFF.

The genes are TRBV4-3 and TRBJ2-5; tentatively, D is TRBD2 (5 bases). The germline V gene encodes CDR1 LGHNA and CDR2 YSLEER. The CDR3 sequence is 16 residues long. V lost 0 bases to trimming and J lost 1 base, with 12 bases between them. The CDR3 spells CASSQDKLRGQETQYF. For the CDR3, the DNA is TGCGCCAGCAGCCAAGATAAACTACGGGGCCAAGAGACCCAGTACTTC.

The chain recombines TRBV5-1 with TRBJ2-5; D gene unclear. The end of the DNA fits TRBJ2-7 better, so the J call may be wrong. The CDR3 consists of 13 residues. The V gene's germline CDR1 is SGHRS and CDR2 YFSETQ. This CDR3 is CASSLGYSYEQYF. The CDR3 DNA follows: TGCGCCAGCAGCTTGGGATATTCCTACGAGCAGTACTTC.

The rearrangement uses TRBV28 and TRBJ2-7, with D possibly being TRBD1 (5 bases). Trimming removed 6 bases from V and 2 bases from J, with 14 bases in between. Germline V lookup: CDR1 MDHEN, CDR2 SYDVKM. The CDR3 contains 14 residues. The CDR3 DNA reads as TGTGCCAGCAGCCAATTCCTGGACACCTACGAGCAGTACTTC. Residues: CASSQFLDTYEQYF. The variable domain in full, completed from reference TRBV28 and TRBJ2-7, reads DVKVTQSSRYLVKRTGEKVFLECVQDMDHENMFWYRQDPGLGLRLIYFSYDVKMKEKGDIPEGYSVSREKKERFSLILESASTNQTSMYLCASSQFLDTYEQYFGPGTRLTVT.

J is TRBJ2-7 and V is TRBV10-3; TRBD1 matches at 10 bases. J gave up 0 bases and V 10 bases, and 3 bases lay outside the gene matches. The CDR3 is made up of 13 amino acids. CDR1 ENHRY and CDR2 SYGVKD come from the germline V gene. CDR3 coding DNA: TGTGCCACCCGACAGGGGGCCTCCTACGAGCAGTACTTC. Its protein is CATRQGASYEQYF.

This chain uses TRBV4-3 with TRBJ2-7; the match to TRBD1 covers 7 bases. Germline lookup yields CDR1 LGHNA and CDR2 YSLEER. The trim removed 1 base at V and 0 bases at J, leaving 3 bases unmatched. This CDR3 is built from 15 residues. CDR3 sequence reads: CASSQGDSHSYEQYF. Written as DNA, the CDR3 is TGCGCCAGCAGCCAAGGGGACAGTCACTCCTACGAGCAGTACTTC.

CDR3 sequence reads: CASSQEEAANTEAFF. The CDR3 DNA is TGCGCCAGCAGCCAAGAGGAGGCAGCGAACACTGAAGCTTTCTTT. V gene TRBV4-1 combines with J gene TRBJ1-1; D gene uncertain. CDR3 length equals 15 residues. Germline assignment: CDR1 MGHRA and CDR2 YSYEKL. Trimming removed 0 bases at V and 1 base at J, with 9 bases between.

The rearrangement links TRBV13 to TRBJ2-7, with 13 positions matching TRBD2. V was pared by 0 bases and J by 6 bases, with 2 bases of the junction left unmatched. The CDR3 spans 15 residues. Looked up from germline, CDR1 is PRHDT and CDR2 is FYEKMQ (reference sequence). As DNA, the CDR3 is TGTGCCAGCAGCTTAGGGGGACTAGCGGGACCCGAGCAGTACTTC. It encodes CASSLGGLAGPEQYF.

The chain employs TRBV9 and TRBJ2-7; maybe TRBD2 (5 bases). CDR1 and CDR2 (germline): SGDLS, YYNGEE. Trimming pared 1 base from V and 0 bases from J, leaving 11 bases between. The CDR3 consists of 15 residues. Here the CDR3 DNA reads TGTGCCAGCAGCGTATCGGGGAGAAGCTCCTACGAGCAGTACTTC. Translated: CASSVSGRSSYEQYF.

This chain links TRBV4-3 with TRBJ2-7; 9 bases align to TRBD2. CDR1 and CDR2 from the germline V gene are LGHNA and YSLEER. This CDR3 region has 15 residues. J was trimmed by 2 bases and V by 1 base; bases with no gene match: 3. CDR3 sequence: CASSQAAGGPYEQYF. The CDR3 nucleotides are TGCGCCAGCAGCCAAGCGGCGGGAGGGCCCTACGAGCAGTACTTC.

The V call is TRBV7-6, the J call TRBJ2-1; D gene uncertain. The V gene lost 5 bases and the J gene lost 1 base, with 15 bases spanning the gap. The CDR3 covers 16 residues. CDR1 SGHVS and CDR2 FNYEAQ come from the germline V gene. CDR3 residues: CASSGLTAMSYNEQFF. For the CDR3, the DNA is TGTGCCAGCAGCGGCCTAACAGCTATGTCCTACAATGAGCAGTTCTTC.

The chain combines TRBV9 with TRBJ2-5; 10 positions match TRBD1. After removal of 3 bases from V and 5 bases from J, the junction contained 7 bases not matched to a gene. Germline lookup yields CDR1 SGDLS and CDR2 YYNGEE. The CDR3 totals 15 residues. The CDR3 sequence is CASSETGGWRETQYF. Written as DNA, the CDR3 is TGTGCCAGCAGCGAGACAGGGGGCTGGAGGGAGACCCAGTACTTC.

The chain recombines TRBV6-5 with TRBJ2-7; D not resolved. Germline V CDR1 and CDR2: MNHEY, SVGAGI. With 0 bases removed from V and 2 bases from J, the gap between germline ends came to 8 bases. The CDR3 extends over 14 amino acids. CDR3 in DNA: TGTGCCAGCAGTTACTCGGGCAACCCCTACGAGCAGTACTTC. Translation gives CASSYSGNPYEQYF.

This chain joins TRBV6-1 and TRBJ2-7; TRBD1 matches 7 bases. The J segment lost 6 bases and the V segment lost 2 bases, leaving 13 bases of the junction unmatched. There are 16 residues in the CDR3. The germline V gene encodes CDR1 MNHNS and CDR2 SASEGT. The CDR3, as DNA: TGTGCCAGCAGTGAAATGGTGTGGGAACAGGGGTGCGAGCAGTACTTC. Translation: CASSEMVWEQGCEQYF.

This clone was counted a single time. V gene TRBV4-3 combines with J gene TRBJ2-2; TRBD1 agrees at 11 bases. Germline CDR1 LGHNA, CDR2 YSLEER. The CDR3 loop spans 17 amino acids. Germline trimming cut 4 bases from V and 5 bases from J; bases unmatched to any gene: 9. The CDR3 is CASSPRTGGVGTGELFF. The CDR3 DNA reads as TGCGCCAGCAGCCCCCGGACAGGGGGCGTTGGAACCGGGGAGCTGTTTTTT.

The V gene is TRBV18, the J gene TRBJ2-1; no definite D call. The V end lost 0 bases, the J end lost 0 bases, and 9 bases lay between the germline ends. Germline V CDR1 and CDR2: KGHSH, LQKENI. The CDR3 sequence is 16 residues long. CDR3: CASSPPRRPSYNEQFF. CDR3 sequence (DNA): TGTGCCAGCTCACCACCGCGCAGGCCCTCCTACAATGAGCAGTTCTTC.

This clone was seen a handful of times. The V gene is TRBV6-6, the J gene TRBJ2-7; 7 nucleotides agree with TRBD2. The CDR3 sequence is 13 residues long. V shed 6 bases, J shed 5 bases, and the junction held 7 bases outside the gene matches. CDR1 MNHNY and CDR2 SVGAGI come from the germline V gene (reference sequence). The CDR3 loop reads CASRGGSRDEQYF. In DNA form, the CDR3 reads TGTGCCAGCAGGGGGGGGTCCCGCGACGAGCAGTACTTC.

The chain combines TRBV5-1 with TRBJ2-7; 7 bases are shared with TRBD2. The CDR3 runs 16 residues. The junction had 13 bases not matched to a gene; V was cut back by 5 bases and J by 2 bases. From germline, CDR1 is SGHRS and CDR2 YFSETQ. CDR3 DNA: TGCGCCAGCAGGGGGGGGAAGCCCTACGTGGCCTACGAGCAGTACTTC. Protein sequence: CASRGGKPYVAYEQYF.